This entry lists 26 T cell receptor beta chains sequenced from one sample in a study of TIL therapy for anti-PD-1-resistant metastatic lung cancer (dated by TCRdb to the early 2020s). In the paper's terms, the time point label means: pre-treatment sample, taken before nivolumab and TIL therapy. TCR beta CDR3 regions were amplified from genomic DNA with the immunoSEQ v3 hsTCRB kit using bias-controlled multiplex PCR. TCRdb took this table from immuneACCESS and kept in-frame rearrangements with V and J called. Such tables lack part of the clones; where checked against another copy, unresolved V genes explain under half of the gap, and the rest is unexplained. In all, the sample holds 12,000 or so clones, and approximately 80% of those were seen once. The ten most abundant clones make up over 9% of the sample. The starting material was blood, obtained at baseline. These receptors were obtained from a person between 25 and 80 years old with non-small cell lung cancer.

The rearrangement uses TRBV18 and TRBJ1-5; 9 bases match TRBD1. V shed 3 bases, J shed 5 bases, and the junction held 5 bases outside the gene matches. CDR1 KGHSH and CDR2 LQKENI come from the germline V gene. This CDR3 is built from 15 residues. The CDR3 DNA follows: TGTGCCAGCTCACCCCTGGGACAGGGTGATCAGCCCCAGCATTTT. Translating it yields CASSPLGQGDQPQHF.

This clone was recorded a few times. CDR3 amino acids: CASSHNRMGYTF. CDR3 nucleotide sequence: TGTGCCAGCAGCCACAACAGAATGGGCTACACCTTC. The V gene is TRBV7-9, the J gene TRBJ1-2; D remains ambiguous. The CDR3 covers 12 residues. V was clipped by 5 bases and J by 8 bases, with 12 bases between them. CDR1 and CDR2 from the germline V gene are SEHNR and FQNEAQ (reference sequence).

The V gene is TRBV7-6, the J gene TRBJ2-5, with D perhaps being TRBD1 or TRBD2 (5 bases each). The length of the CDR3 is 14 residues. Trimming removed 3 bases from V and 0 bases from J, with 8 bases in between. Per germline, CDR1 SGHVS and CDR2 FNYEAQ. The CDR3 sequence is CASSFWGYQETQYF. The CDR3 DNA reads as TGTGCCAGCAGCTTTTGGGGGTACCAAGAGACCCAGTACTTC.

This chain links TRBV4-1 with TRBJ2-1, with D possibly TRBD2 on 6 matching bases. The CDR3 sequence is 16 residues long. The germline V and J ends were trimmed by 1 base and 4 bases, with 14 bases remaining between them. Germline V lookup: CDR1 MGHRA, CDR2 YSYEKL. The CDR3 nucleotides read TGCGCCAGCAGCCAAGGACTCCAGGACTATTACAATGAGCAGTTCTTC. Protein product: CASSQGLQDYYNEQFF.

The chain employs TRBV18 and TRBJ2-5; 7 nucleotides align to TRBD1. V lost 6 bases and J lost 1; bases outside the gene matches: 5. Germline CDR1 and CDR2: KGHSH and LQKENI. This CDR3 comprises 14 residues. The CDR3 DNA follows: TGTGCCAGCTCCCTCAGGGGGTCCCAAGAGACCCAGTACTTC. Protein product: CASSLRGSQETQYF.

The DNA of the CDR3 is TGTGCCAGCAGTTATAGAGGGGCCAAACAAGATGGCTACACCTTC. Translating gives CASSYRGAKQDGYTF. The genes are TRBV6-5 and TRBJ1-2; possibly TRBD1 for D (5 bases). The V gene's germline CDR1 is MNHEY and CDR2 SVGAGI. Trimming cost V 3 bases and J 6 bases, with 17 bases left between them. There are 15 residues in the CDR3.

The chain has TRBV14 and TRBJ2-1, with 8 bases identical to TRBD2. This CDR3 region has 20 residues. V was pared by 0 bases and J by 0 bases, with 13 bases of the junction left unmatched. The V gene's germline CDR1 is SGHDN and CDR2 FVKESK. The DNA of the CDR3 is TGTGCCAGCAGCCAAGATTCACTAGCGGTACCCCTGAGCTCCTACAATGAGCAGTTCTTC. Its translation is CASSQDSLAVPLSSYNEQFF.

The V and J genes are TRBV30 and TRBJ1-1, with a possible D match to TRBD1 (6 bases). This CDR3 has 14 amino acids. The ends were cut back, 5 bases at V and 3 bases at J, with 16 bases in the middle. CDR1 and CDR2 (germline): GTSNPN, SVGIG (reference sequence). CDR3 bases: TGTGCCTGGGGGGATCGACAGGCGGACACTGAAGCTTTCTTT. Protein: CAWGDRQADTEAFF. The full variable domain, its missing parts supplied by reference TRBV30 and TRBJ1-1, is SQTIHQWPATLVQPVGSPLSLECTVEGTSNPNLYWYRQAAGRGLQLLFYSVGIGQISSEVPQNLSASRPQDRQFILSSKKLLLSDSGFYLCAWGDRQADTEAFFGQGTRLTVV.

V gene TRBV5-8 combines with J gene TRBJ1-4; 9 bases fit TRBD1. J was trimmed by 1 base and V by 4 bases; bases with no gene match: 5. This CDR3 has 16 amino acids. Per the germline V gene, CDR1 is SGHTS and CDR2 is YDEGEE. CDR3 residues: CASSLGTGKTNEKLFF. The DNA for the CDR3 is TGTGCCAGCAGCCTGGGGACAGGGAAAACTAATGAAAAACTGTTTTTT.

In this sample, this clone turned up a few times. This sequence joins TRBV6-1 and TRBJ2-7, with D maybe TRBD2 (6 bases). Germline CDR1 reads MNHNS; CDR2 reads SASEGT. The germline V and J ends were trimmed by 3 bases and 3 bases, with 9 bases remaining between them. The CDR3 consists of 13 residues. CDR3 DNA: TGTGCCAGCAGTGACGGGGGAGACTACGAGCAGTACTTC. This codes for CASSDGGDYEQYF.

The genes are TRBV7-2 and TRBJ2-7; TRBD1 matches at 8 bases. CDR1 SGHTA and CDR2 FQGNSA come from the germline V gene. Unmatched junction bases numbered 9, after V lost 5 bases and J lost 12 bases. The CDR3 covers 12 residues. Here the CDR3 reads CASSPNGQGRYF. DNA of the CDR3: TGTGCCAGCAGCCCCAACGGACAGGGAAGGTACTTC.

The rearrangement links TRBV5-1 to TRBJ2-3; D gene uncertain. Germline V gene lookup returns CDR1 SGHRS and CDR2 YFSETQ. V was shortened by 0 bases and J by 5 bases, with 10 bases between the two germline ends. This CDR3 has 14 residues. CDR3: CASSLALEVDTQYF. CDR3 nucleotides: TGCGCCAGCAGCTTGGCTCTTGAGGTAGATACGCAGTATTTT.

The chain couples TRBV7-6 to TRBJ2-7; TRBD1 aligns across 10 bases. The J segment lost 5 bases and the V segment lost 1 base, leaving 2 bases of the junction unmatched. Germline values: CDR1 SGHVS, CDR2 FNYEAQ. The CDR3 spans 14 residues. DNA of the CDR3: TGTGCCAGCAGCTTAGGGACAGGGGGTCACGAGCAGTACTTC. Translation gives CASSLGTGGHEQYF.

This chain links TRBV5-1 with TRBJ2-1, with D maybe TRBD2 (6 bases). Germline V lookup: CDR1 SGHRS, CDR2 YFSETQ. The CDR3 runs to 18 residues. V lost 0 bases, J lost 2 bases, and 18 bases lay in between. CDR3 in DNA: TGCGCCAGCAGCTTGGCCCCCAATCTAGCGTTTACCTACAATGAGCAGTTCTTC. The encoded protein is CASSLAPNLAFTYNEQFF.

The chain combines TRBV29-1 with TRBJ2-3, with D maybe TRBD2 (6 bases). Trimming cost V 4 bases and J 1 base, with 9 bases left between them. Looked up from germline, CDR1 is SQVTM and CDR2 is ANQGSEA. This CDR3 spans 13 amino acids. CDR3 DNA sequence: TGCAGCGTTGCACTAGCTGGCACAGATACGCAGTATTTT. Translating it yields CSVALAGTDTQYF.

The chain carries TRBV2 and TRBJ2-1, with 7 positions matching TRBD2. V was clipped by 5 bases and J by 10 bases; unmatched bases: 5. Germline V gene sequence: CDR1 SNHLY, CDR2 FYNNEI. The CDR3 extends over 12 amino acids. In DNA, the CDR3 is TGTGCCAGCAGTCCGACTAGCTGGGAGCAGTTCTTC. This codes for CASSPTSWEQFF.

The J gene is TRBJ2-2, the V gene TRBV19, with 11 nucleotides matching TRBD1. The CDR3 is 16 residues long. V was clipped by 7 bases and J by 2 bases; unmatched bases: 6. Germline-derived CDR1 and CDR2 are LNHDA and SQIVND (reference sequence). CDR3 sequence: CASKWTGGGNTGELFF. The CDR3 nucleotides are TGTGCCAGTAAATGGACAGGGGGCGGCAACACCGGGGAGCTGTTTTTT.

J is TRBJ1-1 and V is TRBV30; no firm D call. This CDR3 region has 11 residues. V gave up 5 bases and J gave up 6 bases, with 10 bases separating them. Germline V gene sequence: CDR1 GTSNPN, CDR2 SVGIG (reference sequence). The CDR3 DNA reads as TGTGCCTGGGGTCTCCAGGCTGAAGCTTTCTTT. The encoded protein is CAWGLQAEAFF.

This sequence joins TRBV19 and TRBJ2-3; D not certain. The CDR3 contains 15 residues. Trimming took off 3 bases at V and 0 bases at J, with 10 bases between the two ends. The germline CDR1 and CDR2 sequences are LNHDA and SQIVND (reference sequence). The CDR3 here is CASSMGITSTDTQYF. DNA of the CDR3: TGTGCCAGTAGTATGGGGATTACTAGCACAGATACGCAGTATTTT.

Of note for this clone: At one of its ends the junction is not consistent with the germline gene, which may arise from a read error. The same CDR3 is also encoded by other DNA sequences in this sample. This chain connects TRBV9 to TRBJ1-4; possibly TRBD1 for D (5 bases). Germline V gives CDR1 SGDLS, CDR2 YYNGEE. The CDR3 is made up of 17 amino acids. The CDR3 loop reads CASSVATRGSANEKLFF. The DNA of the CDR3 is TGTGCCAGCAGCGTAGCTACTCGGGGGTCGGCTAATGAAAAATTGTTTTTT.

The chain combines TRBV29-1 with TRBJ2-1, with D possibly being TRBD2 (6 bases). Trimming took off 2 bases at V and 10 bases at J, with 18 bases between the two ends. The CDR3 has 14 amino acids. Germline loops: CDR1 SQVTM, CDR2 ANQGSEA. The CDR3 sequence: CSVELWDRAGEQFF. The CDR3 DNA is TGCAGCGTTGAACTATGGGACCGGGCGGGGGAGCAGTTCTTC.

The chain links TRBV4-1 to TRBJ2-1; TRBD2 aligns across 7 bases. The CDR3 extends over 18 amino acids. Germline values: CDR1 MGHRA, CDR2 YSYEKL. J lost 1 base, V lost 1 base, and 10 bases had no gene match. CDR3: CASSQAASGLISYNEQFF. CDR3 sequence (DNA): TGCGCCAGCAGCCAAGCTGCTAGCGGTTTGATATCCTACAATGAGCAGTTCTTC.

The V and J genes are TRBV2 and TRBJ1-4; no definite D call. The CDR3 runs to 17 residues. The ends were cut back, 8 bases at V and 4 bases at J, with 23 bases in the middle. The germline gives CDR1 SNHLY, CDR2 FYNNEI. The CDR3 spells CASLGSPAIAFNEKLFF. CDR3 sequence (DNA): TGTGCCAGCTTAGGTAGTCCCGCCATCGCTTTTAATGAAAAACTGTTTTTT.

This chain's CDR3 is CASSQGFGGSLDTQYF. Here the CDR3 DNA reads TGCGCCAGCAGCCAGGGTTTTGGGGGGAGCCTCGATACGCAGTATTTT. This chain connects TRBV4-3 to TRBJ2-3; a weak D match, TRBD2 (6 bases). The germline gives CDR1 LGHNA, CDR2 YSLEER. Deletions cut 3 bases from V and 6 bases from J, with 19 bases between. The length of the CDR3 is 16 residues.

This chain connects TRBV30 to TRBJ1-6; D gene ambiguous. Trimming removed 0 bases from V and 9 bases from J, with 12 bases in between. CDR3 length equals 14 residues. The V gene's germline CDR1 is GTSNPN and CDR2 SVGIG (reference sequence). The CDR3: CAWSVGGSGSPLHF. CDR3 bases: TGTGCCTGGAGTGTAGGAGGGAGCGGTTCACCCCTCCACTTT.

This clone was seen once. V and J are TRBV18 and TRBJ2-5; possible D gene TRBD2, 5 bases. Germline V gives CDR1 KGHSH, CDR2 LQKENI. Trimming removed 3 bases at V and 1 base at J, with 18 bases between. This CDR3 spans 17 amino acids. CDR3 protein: CASSPRTVTGLQETQYF. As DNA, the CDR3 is TGTGCCAGCTCACCGAGGACTGTCACCGGACTCCAAGAGACCCAGTACTTC.